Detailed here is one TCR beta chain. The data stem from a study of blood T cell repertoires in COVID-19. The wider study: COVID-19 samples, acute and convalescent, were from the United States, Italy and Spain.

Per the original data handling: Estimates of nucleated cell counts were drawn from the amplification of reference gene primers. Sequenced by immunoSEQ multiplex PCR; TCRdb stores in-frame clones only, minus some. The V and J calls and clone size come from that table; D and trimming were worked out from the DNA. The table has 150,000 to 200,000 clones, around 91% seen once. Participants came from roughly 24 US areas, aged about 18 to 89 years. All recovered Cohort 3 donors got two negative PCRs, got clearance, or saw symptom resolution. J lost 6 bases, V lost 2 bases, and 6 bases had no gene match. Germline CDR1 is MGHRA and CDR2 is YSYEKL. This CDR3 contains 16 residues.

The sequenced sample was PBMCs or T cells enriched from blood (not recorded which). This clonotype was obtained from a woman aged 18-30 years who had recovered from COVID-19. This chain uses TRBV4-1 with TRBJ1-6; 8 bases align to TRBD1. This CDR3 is CASSQRGQGRNSPLHF. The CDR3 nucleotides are TGCGCCAGCAGCCAACGAGGACAGGGACGTAATTCACCCCTCCACTTT.